A single sample is the source of the 29 T cell receptor beta chains below, sequenced in a study of blood T cell repertoires in COVID-19. Using immunoSEQ multiplex PCR, the repertoire was profiled, and TCRdb retains in-frame clones only, with some absent. This sample has about 190,000 clones; approximately 91% occur once, and the top ten carry about 7%. Material for sequencing was peripheral blood. These TCRs come from a man between 35 and 55 years old with acute or convalescent COVID-19.

This CDR3 reads CASSPRGLAGGETQYF. The CDR3 DNA is TGTGCCAGCAGCCCACGGGGTTTAGCGGGGGGAGAGACCCAGTACTTC. The chain employs TRBV7-2 and TRBJ2-5, with TRBD2 matching 10 bases. CDR1 SGHTA and CDR2 FQGNSA come from the germline V gene. Trimming at V came to 5 bases and at J to 4 bases, leaving 10 bases not matched to a gene. The CDR3 spans 16 residues.

V is TRBV5-1 and J is TRBJ1-2; D might be TRBD1 (5 bases). Germline values: CDR1 SGHRS, CDR2 YFSETQ. Trimming removed 2 bases from V and 4 bases from J, with 12 bases in between. The CDR3 is made up of 14 amino acids. CDR3 sequence reads: CASSFAGITYGYTF. CDR3 DNA: TGCGCCAGCAGCTTTGCAGGGATTACCTATGGCTACACCTTC.

This chain links TRBV30 with TRBJ2-7; 9 bases agree with TRBD1. This CDR3 contains 11 residues. CDR1 GTSNPN and CDR2 SVGIG come from the germline V gene (reference sequence). With 5 bases clipped from V and 5 bases from J, the junction kept 1 base outside the gene matches. The CDR3 sequence: CAWGDRDEQYF. CDR3 DNA: TGTGCCTGGGGGGACAGGGACGAGCAGTACTTC.

Here the CDR3 reads CSVRTGSNQPQHF. In DNA, the CDR3 is TGCAGCGTTAGGACAGGTTCCAATCAGCCCCAGCATTTT. This rearrangement joins TRBV29-1 to TRBJ1-5; 7 positions match TRBD1. V was pared by 5 bases and J by 3 bases, with 4 bases of the junction left unmatched. The CDR3 length is 13 residues. Germline V lookup: CDR1 SQVTM, CDR2 ANQGSEA.

V and J are TRBV5-1 and TRBJ2-6; possible D gene TRBD2, 5 bases. With 6 bases removed from V and 0 bases from J, the gap between germline ends came to 7 bases. CDR1 is SGHRS and CDR2 is YFSETQ in the germline V gene. This CDR3 comprises 14 residues. The CDR3 nucleotides are TGCGCCAGCACAGACTACTCTGGGGCCAACGTCCTGACTTTC. The encoded protein is CASTDYSGANVLTF. Looking up the rest from reference TRBV5-1 and TRBJ2-6 gives the full variable domain: KAGVTQTPRYLIKTRGQQVTLSCSPISGHRSVSWYQQTPGQGLQFLFEYFSETQRNKGNFPGRFSGRQFSNSRSEMNVSTLELGDSALYLCASTDYSGANVLTFGAGSRLTVL.

The chain has TRBV18 and TRBJ1-2; TRBD1 matches at 7 bases. Germline assignment: CDR1 KGHSH and CDR2 LQKENI. The length of the CDR3 is 14 residues. Unmatched junction bases numbered 6, after V lost 6 bases and J lost 2 bases. CDR3 protein: CASSRDRVNYGYTF. The DNA for the CDR3 is TGTGCCAGCTCGCGAGACAGGGTAAACTATGGCTACACCTTC.

This sequence joins TRBV7-3 and TRBJ2-2; 7 nucleotides agree with TRBD1. CDR1 is SGHTA, CDR2 FQGTGA, per germline. This CDR3 has 16 amino acids. V lost 0 bases and J lost 6; bases outside the gene matches: 7. CDR3 amino acids: CASSLTGTARAGELFF. The CDR3 DNA is TGTGCCAGCAGCTTAACGGGGACAGCCAGGGCCGGGGAGCTGTTTTTT.

Of note for this clone: The same CDR3 can be traced to other DNA sequences in this sample. V is TRBV7-8 and J is TRBJ1-6, with TRBD1 matching 8 bases. Germline V CDR1 and CDR2: SGHVS, FQNEAQ. Germline trimming cut 3 bases from V and 7 bases from J; bases unmatched to any gene: 2. The CDR3 extends over 14 amino acids. The CDR3 reads CASSFDRGNSPLHF. CDR3 in DNA: TGTGCCAGCAGCTTTGACAGGGGCAATTCACCCCTCCACTTT.

The rearrangement joins TRBV10-2 to TRBJ1-1, with 7 bases fitting TRBD1. The CDR3 extends over 15 amino acids. Germline CDR1 WSHSY, CDR2 SAAADI. V lost 6 bases to trimming and J lost 2 bases; unmatched junction nucleotides: 9. DNA of the CDR3: TGCGCCAGCAGGACTACAGGGGCTGGTAACACTGAAGCTTTCTTT. Amino acid sequence: CASRTTGAGNTEAFF.

This clone was detected only a few times. V usage is TRBV6-5 and J usage is TRBJ1-2, with D tentatively TRBD1 (5 bases). This CDR3 contains 14 residues. Germline assignment: CDR1 MNHEY and CDR2 SVGAGI. Trimming took off 6 bases at V and 3 bases at J, with 14 bases between the two ends. CDR3: CASRGLGYDYGYTF. In DNA, the CDR3 is TGTGCCAGCAGGGGACTGGGGTACGACTATGGCTACACCTTC.

The rearrangement joins TRBV4-2 to TRBJ2-1, with D tentatively TRBD2 (6 bases). With 1 base removed from V and 0 bases from J, the gap between germline ends came to 13 bases. Germline CDR1 and CDR2: LGHNA and YNFKEQ. The CDR3 loop spans 17 amino acids. The CDR3, as DNA: TGTGCCAGCAGCCAAGGGATGGCGGGGAGCTCCTACAATGAGCAGTTCTTC. Its translation: CASSQGMAGSSYNEQFF.

The chain recombines TRBV12-3 or TRBV12-4 with TRBJ2-5; weak D call: TRBD1 (6 bases). V was pared by 6 bases and J by 4 bases, with 12 bases between. The CDR3 spans 13 residues. CDR3 nucleotides: TGTGCCAGCAGCCCTACAGGGAGAGAGACCCAGTACTTC. It codes for CASSPTGRETQYF.

This chain links TRBV19 with TRBJ2-1; TRBD1 matches 11 bases. The V gene end was trimmed by 7 bases and the J gene end by 6 bases; junction bases not matched to a gene: 20. Germline loops: CDR1 LNHDA, CDR2 SQIVND (reference sequence). The CDR3 is 19 amino acids. Here the CDR3 reads CASTVSVDRGRFLGNEQFF. The CDR3 DNA reads as TGTGCCAGTACCGTATCAGTGGACAGGGGGCGATTCTTAGGCAATGAGCAGTTCTTC.

The gene calls are TRBV4-1 and TRBJ2-2; D possibly corresponds to TRBD2 (7 bases). The V end was cut by 4 bases, the J end by 7 bases, with 19 bases between. Germline values: CDR1 MGHRA, CDR2 YSYEKL. There are 16 residues in the CDR3. The CDR3 nucleotides read TGCGCCAGCAGCCTCCCCGGGGGGCCCTCTGGCGGGGAGCTGTTTTTT. Translating gives CASSLPGGPSGGELFF.

V and J are TRBV18 and TRBJ2-1; TRBD2 might be the D (7 bases). Germline CDR1 KGHSH, CDR2 LQKENI. Trimming took off 3 bases at V and 2 bases at J, with 14 bases between the two ends. The CDR3 sequence is 16 residues long. CDR3 bases: TGTGCCAGCTCACCTTTTACGGGGGGCGCCTACAATGAGCAGTTCTTC. Protein product: CASSPFTGGAYNEQFF.

The chain combines TRBV30 with TRBJ2-5; D is ambiguous. This CDR3 region has 12 residues. Germline-derived CDR1 and CDR2 are GTSNPN and SVGIG (reference sequence). The V gene lost 3 bases and the J gene lost 4 bases, with 9 bases spanning the gap. Written as DNA, the CDR3 is TGTGCCTGGAGAGCCCCCCGAGAGACCCAGTACTTC. Translated, it gives CAWRAPRETQYF.

The chain joins TRBV5-6 to TRBJ1-6; TRBD1 aligns across 11 bases. The CDR3 length is 17 residues. J lost 0 bases, V lost 4 bases, and 3 bases had no gene match. Germline V lookup: CDR1 SGHDT, CDR2 YYEEEE. The CDR3: CASSRDRGSSYNSPLHF. The DNA for the CDR3 is TGTGCCAGCAGCAGGGACAGGGGGAGCTCCTATAATTCACCCCTCCACTTT.

The chain couples TRBV6-6 to TRBJ1-5; maybe TRBD1 (6 bases). V was trimmed by 6 bases and J by 4 bases, leaving 13 bases between them. From germline, CDR1 is MNHNY and CDR2 SVGAGI (reference sequence). The CDR3 length is 14 residues. The CDR3 DNA reads as TGTGCCAGCAGCAAAAGGGGGGGGAATCAGCCCCAGCATTTT. It encodes CASSKRGGNQPQHF.

The V gene is TRBV7-9, the J gene TRBJ2-7, with 9 nucleotides matching TRBD1. After removal of 5 bases from V and 6 bases from J, the junction contained 8 bases not matched to a gene. This CDR3 is built from 14 residues. In germline, CDR1 is SEHNR, CDR2 FQNEAQ (reference sequence). As DNA, the CDR3 is TGTGCCAGCAGCCAACAGGGGGCCCCCTTCGAGCAGTACTTC. As protein: CASSQQGAPFEQYF.

This rearrangement joins TRBV11-2 to TRBJ1-2; the match to TRBD1 covers 7 bases. This CDR3 spans 14 amino acids. Germline V lookup: CDR1 SGHAT, CDR2 FQNNGV. Trimming removed 3 bases from V and 3 bases from J; junction bases left unmatched: 4. This CDR3 is CASSFRDRDYGYTF. The CDR3 DNA follows: TGTGCCAGCAGCTTTCGGGACAGAGACTATGGCTACACCTTC.

This chain joins TRBV10-3 and TRBJ2-7; D may be TRBD2 (6 bases). V dropped 2 bases and J dropped 0 bases, with 8 bases sitting between them. Per the germline V gene, CDR1 is ENHRY and CDR2 is SYGVKD. CDR3 length equals 14 residues. In nucleotides, the CDR3 is TGTGCCATCAGTGAGCTCGGGGGCTCCTACGAGCAGTACTTC. As protein: CAISELGGSYEQYF.

V gene TRBV5-5 combines with J gene TRBJ2-6, with D unresolved. The length of the CDR3 is 15 residues. CDR1 SGHKS and CDR2 YYEKEE come from the germline V gene (reference sequence). Between the trimmed V and J ends, which lost 2 bases and 0 bases, there was a span of 6 bases. Here the CDR3 reads CASSFSGSGANVLTF. The DNA of the CDR3 is TGTGCCAGCAGCTTTAGTGGCTCTGGGGCCAACGTCCTGACTTTC.

This clone was seen just once. The rearrangement uses TRBV5-5 and TRBJ2-3, with 7 bases aligning to TRBD1. Germline V gene lookup returns CDR1 SGHKS and CDR2 YYEKEE (reference sequence). V lost 0 bases to trimming and J lost 6 bases; unmatched junction nucleotides: 7. The CDR3 is 15 residues long. The CDR3 DNA sequence: TGTGCCAGCAGCTTGGAGGGGGCTTTAATGGATACGCAGTATTTT. It is translated as CASSLEGALMDTQYF.

This clone has more than one count but fewer than ten. V is TRBV6-2 or TRBV6-3 and J is TRBJ1-5; 9 bases agree with TRBD1. V shed 4 bases and J 3 bases; nucleotides not matched to a gene: 4. Per the germline V gene, CDR1 is MNHEY and CDR2 is SVGEGT. The CDR3 is 15 amino acids. The CDR3 region has the DNA TGTGCCAGCAGTTGGACAGGGGATAACAATCAGCCCCAGCATTTT. Its translation is CASSWTGDNNQPQHF.

The gene calls are TRBV7-2 and TRBJ2-4, with 9 bases lining up with TRBD2. Germline V gene sequence: CDR1 SGHTA, CDR2 FQGNSA. V lost 1 base, J lost 4 bases, and 2 bases stayed unmatched. This CDR3 is 15 amino acids long. The CDR3 here is CASSLGGGGKNIQYF. DNA for the CDR3: TGTGCCAGCAGCTTAGGCGGGGGGGGGAAAAACATTCAGTACTTC. Full variable domain (rest looked up from reference TRBV7-2 and TRBJ2-4): GAGVSQSPSNKVTEKGKDVELRCDPISGHTALYWYRQSLGQGLEFLIYFQGNSAPDKSGLPSDRFSAERTGGSVSTLTIQRTQQEDSAVYLCASSLGGGGKNIQYFGAGTRLSVL.

The genes are TRBV30 and TRBJ2-1; the D gene is possibly TRBD2 (5 bases). CDR1 and CDR2 (germline): GTSNPN, SVGIG (reference sequence). The germline V and J ends were trimmed by 2 bases and 4 bases, with 15 bases remaining between them. The length of the CDR3 is 15 residues. The CDR3 DNA sequence: TGTGCCTGGAGTTTAATTAGCGCACGTTACAATGAGCAGTTCTTC. This gives the protein CAWSLISARYNEQFF.

The rearrangement uses TRBV19 and TRBJ1-2; maybe TRBD1 (5 bases). Germline V CDR1 and CDR2: LNHDA, SQIVND (reference sequence). The CDR3 covers 13 residues. The V end was cut by 3 bases, the J end by 2 bases, with 7 bases between. The CDR3 protein is CASSIQGNYGYTF. In DNA, the CDR3 is TGTGCCAGTAGTATCCAGGGAAACTATGGCTACACCTTC. Supplemented by reference TRBV19 and TRBJ1-2, the full variable domain reads DGGITQSPKYLFRKEGQNVTLSCEQNLNHDAMYWYRQDPGQGLRLIYYSQIVNDFQKGDIAEGYSVSREKKESFPLTVTSAQKNPTAFYLCASSIQGNYGYTFGSGTRLTVV.

The V gene is TRBV9, the J gene TRBJ2-1, with TRBD2 as a possible D gene (5 bases). The V and J ends lost 3 bases and 6 bases respectively, with 13 bases between them. This CDR3 contains 14 residues. Germline CDR1 is SGDLS and CDR2 is YYNGEE. For the CDR3, the DNA is TGTGCCAGCAGCGCTCGAAGAGGGTCCAATGAGCAGTTCTTC. This sequence encodes CASSARRGSNEQFF.

The count of this clone is one. The chain combines TRBV30 with TRBJ1-2; the match to TRBD1 covers 10 bases. The junction had 8 bases not matched to a gene; V was cut back by 4 bases and J by 6 bases. Germline lookup yields CDR1 GTSNPN and CDR2 SVGIG (reference sequence). The CDR3 length is 14 residues. The CDR3 here is CAWTKPGQGNGYTF. CDR3 DNA: TGTGCCTGGACCAAGCCGGGACAGGGGAATGGCTACACCTTC. Variable domain in full (rest from reference TRBV30 and TRBJ1-2): SQTIHQWPATLVQPVGSPLSLECTVEGTSNPNLYWYRQAAGRGLQLLFYSVGIGQISSEVPQNLSASRPQDRQFILSSKKLLLSDSGFYLCAWTKPGQGNGYTFGSGTRLTVV.